This is a list of T cell receptor beta chains from one sample in a study of T cell responses to AZD1222 COVID-19 vaccine. Sequencing was performed with immunoSEQ multiplex PCR; in TCRdb, only in-frame clones are kept and a portion is missing. This table holds about 100,000 clones, 80% to 90% found once. Specimen: peripheral blood, collected on day 0 of MenACWY control vaccination. All receptors derive from an adult in good health. CDR3s include the opening cysteine and the closing phenylalanine or tryptophan. A D gene is named only where the DNA matches it firmly. A clone size is listed for some rows: how often the clone was seen (once, few, many), or a class if it is expanded.

>TRBJ1-3|TRBV5-1|14|TRBD1|.
CASSPGQGADTIYF
TGCGCCAGCAGCCCGGGACAGGGGGCTGACACCATATATTTT
>TRBJ1-1|TRBV5-1|14|.|.
CASSFGAMNTEAFF
TGCGCCAGCAGCTTTGGGGCCATGAACACTGAAGCTTTCTTT
>TRBJ2-3|TRBV9|16|TRBD2|.
CASSSPPSGRGDTQYF
TGTGCCAGCAGCTCCCCCCCAAGCGGGAGAGGCGATACGCAGTATTTT
>TRBJ1-2|TRBV7-9|14|TRBD1|.
CASSPGQGVYGYTF
TGTGCCAGCAGCCCAGGACAGGGAGTATATGGCTACACCTTC
>TRBJ1-2|TRBV5-1|13|.|.
CASSLVGGEGYTF
TGCGCCAGCAGCTTGGTGGGGGGAGAGGGCTACACCTTC
>TRBJ2-7|TRBV27|15|TRBD2|.
CASRSPGLGIYEQYF
TGTGCCAGCAGATCCCCGGGACTAGGAATCTACGAGCAGTACTTC
>TRBJ2-4|TRBV3-1/TRBV3-2|14|.|.
CASSQADQGRVQYF
TGTGCCAGCAGCCAAGCGGACCAGGGGAGGGTTCAGTACTTC
>TRBJ2-5|TRBV3-1/TRBV3-2|14|.|.
CASSQQGIRETQYF
TGTGCCAGCAGCCAACAGGGGATTAGGGAGACCCAGTACTTC
>TRBJ2-7|TRBV28|12|.|.
CASSLQGHEQYF
TGTGCCAGCAGTTTACAGGGTCACGAGCAGTACTTC
>TRBJ2-3|TRBV7-2|15|TRBD2|.
CASSLDSGDTDTQYF
TGTGCCAGCAGCTTAGATAGCGGGGACACAGATACGCAGTATTTT
>TRBJ2-5|TRBV11-2|15|TRBD2|.
CASSLRTSGQETQYF
TGTGCCAGCAGCTTACGGACTAGCGGCCAAGAGACCCAGTACTTC
>TRBJ2-7|TRBV4-1|17|TRBD1|.
CASSQDSRTGGTYEQYF
TGCGCCAGCAGCCAAGATAGCCGGACAGGGGGTACCTACGAGCAGTACTTC
>TRBJ2-3|TRBV5-4|16|.|.
CASSIFRGARMNTQYF
TGTGCCAGCAGCATCTTCAGGGGGGCTAGGATGAATACGCAGTATTTT
>TRBJ1-1|TRBV28|15|.|few
CASRGGLVVITEAFF
TGTGCCAGCAGGGGGGGGCTGGTAGTGATCACTGAAGCTTTCTTT
>TRBJ1-5|TRBV19|15|TRBD1|.
CASNGQGPSNQPQHF
TGTGCCAGCAACGGACAGGGGCCTAGCAATCAGCCCCAGCATTTT
>TRBJ1-1|TRBV5-1|13|.|.
CASQLRGTTEAFF
TGCGCCAGCCAGCTTCGAGGGACCACTGAAGCTTTCTTT
>TRBJ2-2|TRBV5-4|17|TRBD1|.
CASSLGTGAVNTGELFF
TGTGCCAGCAGCTTGGGGACAGGGGCTGTGAACACCGGGGAGCTGTTTTTT